A single sample gave rise to the 9 T cell receptor beta chains below, sequenced in a study of blood T cells in healthy people across ages. Using a J-beta primer mix together with a sample-barcoded 5' primer, a second PCR was run for roughly 6 to 12 cycles. One entry per CDR3 protein, called by TCRdb with MiXCR from the 5' RACE reads. The sample contains 700,000 to 800,000 distinct CDR3 sequences, about 40% of which appear only once. The sequenced sample consisted of blood. The receptors come from an older woman in good health.

This sequence joins TRBV7-2 and TRBJ2-5; 13 bases line up with TRBD2. The closer fit of TRBJ2-1 to the DNA end suggests the J call may be wrong. CDR1 SGHTA and CDR2 FQGNSA come from the germline V gene. The length of the CDR3 is 14 residues. CDR3 sequence (DNA): TGTGCCAGCAGCCCCTCACTAGCGGGAGGGAGACAGTTCTTC. Encoded protein: CASSPSLAGGRQFF.

This clonotype was counted ten times or more. The chain combines TRBV13 with TRBJ2-4, with D unclear. The CDR3 covers 12 residues. Germline assignment: CDR1 PRHDT and CDR2 FYEKMQ (reference sequence). V was trimmed by 0 bases and J by 7 bases, leaving 4 bases between them. CDR3 nucleotides: TGTGCCAGCAGCTTAGGAGGCAACATTCAGTACTTC. Translation gives CASSLGGNIQYF.

The chain carries TRBV18 and TRBJ2-3; D is uncertain. The CDR3 has 12 residues. Germline CDR1 reads KGHSH; CDR2 reads LQKENI. Trimming took off 8 bases at V and 3 bases at J, with 9 bases between the two ends. CDR3 loop: CASAGTTDTQYF. DNA of the CDR3: TGTGCCAGCGCAGGTACTACAGATACGCAGTATTTT.

This clonotype was observed a handful of times. The gene calls are TRBV12-3 or TRBV12-4 and TRBJ2-1, with D perhaps matching TRBD1 or TRBD2 (5 bases each). CDR3 size: 14 residues. The V and J ends lost 4 bases and 11 bases respectively, with 18 bases between them. CDR3 in DNA: TGTGCCAGCAGTTCCCCGGGACCAAGGGGAAAGCAGTTCTTC. This encodes CASSSPGPRGKQFF.

This clonotype has at least ten counts. Compared with germline, one end of the junction differs, possibly owing to a read error. DNA for the CDR3: TGCGCCAGCAGCTTGGTCGCCGAGACCCAGTACTTC. It specifies CASSLVAETQYF. The chain carries TRBV7-2 and TRBJ2-5; D uncertain. Germline V gene sequence: CDR1 SGHTA, CDR2 FQGNSA. This CDR3 is 12 amino acids long.

This clonotype was picked up a small number of times. The chain recombines TRBV29-1 with TRBJ2-1, with 7 bases aligning to TRBD2. Germline values: CDR1 SQVTM, CDR2 ANQGSEA. V was pared by 7 bases and J by 6 bases, with 12 bases of the junction left unmatched. This CDR3 has 14 amino acids. The CDR3 coding sequence is TGCAGCGCCCGCGGGAGATCAGGGAGCAATGAGCAGTTCTTC. It encodes CSARGRSGSNEQFF.

This clonotype came up a few times. The J gene is TRBJ2-1, the V gene TRBV20-1; TRBD1 is a possible D gene (5 bases). CDR3 length equals 14 residues. Germline loops: CDR1 DFQATT, CDR2 SNEGSKA (reference sequence). V lost 3 bases and J 0 bases, leaving 9 bases between the germline ends. The CDR3 is CSASHRSSYNEQFF. CDR3 DNA: TGCAGTGCTAGTCACAGGAGCTCCTACAATGAGCAGTTCTTC.

The V gene is TRBV7-8, the J gene TRBJ2-3; 11 bases line up with TRBD2. Losses at the gene ends were 2 bases for V and 2 bases for J; bases not matched to a gene: 6. Germline values: CDR1 SGHVS, CDR2 FQNEAQ. CDR3 length: 17 residues. The CDR3 DNA sequence: TGTGCCAGCAGCTTAAGGGCTAGCGGGAGGTCCACAGATACGCAGTATTTT. Encoded protein: CASSLRASGRSTDTQYF. The full variable domain, rest sourced from reference TRBV7-8 and TRBJ2-3, is GAGVSQSPRYKVAKRGQDVALRCDPISGHVSLFWYQQALGQGPEFLTYFQNEAQLDKSGLPSDRFFAERPEGSVSTLKIQRTQQEDSAVYLCASSLRASGRSTDTQYFGPGTRLTVL.

The rearrangement uses TRBV25-1 and TRBJ1-2; 7 bases map to TRBD1. Germline V gene sequence: CDR1 MGHDK, CDR2 SYGVNS. This CDR3 region has 14 residues. J lost 6 bases, V lost 5 bases, and 9 bases had no gene match. The CDR3 is CASSRVETGHGYTF. The CDR3 DNA sequence: TGTGCCAGCAGTAGGGTCGAGACAGGGCATGGCTACACCTTC.